The 27 T cell receptor beta chains below were found in one sample sequenced in a study of OX40 agonist ivuxolimab in advanced cancers. Clones were sequenced by immunoSEQ multiplex PCR, and TCRdb holds only the in-frame ones, with some missing. The sample lists about 69,000 clones, 80% occurring once. The material sequenced was CD4+ or CD8+ T cells sorted from blood, taken in a trial of the OX40 agonist ivuxolimab. These receptors came from an adult with an advanced solid tumor such as melanoma, head and neck, liver or kidney cancer.

V usage is TRBV9 and J usage is TRBJ2-2, with 9 bases matching TRBD1. The CDR3 runs to 15 residues. V trimming: 4 bases; J trimming: 3 bases; junction bases outside the gene matches: 4. Germline V gene sequence: CDR1 SGDLS, CDR2 YYNGEE. The CDR3: CASSNRDRDTGELFF. In nucleotides, the CDR3 is TGTGCCAGCAGCAACCGGGACAGGGACACCGGGGAGCTGTTTTTT.

J is TRBJ2-6 and V is TRBV7-9; D gene unclear. Trimming stripped 0 bases from V and 1 base from J, with 10 bases between. This CDR3 has 17 amino acids. Germline lookup yields CDR1 SEHNR and CDR2 FQNEAQ (reference sequence). The CDR3: CASSLADTESGANVLTF. CDR3 nucleotide sequence: TGTGCCAGCAGCTTAGCGGATACAGAATCTGGGGCCAACGTCCTGACTTTC.

The chain uses TRBV28 and TRBJ2-7; TRBD2 aligns across 13 bases. The germline gives CDR1 MDHEN, CDR2 SYDVKM. This CDR3 has 16 amino acids. V was clipped by 5 bases and J by 3 bases; unmatched bases: 7. CDR3 loop: CASSPWTSGSNYEQYF. CDR3 coding DNA: TGTGCCAGCAGTCCATGGACTAGCGGGAGTAACTACGAGCAGTACTTC.

This clone occurred once. This sequence joins TRBV19 and TRBJ1-5; the match to TRBD1 covers 9 bases. The CDR3 loop spans 18 amino acids. The V and J ends lost 7 bases and 2 bases, in that order; junction bases with no gene match: 15. Per germline, CDR1 LNHDA and CDR2 SQIVND (reference sequence). Written as DNA, the CDR3 is TGTGCCAGTATGGGGACAGGGTCTGGGGTTGTCGGCAATCAGCCCCAGCATTTT. Amino acid sequence: CASMGTGSGVVGNQPQHF.

This chain joins TRBV29-1 and TRBJ2-1; D is unresolved. From germline, CDR1 is SQVTM and CDR2 ANQGSEA. The CDR3 runs 12 residues. The V and J ends lost 6 bases and 6 bases respectively, with 12 bases between them. The CDR3 is CSVFDPRNEQFF. As DNA, the CDR3 is TGCAGCGTCTTCGACCCCCGCAATGAGCAGTTCTTC.

The gene calls are TRBV5-1 and TRBJ2-3, with 13 nucleotides matching TRBD2. The CDR3 has 18 residues. Germline CDR1 SGHRS, CDR2 YFSETQ. The trim removed 3 bases at V and 3 bases at J, leaving 10 bases unmatched. CDR3 protein: CASSSGLAGVRWTDTQYF. In nucleotides, the CDR3 is TGCGCCAGCAGCTCTGGACTAGCGGGAGTAAGATGGACAGATACGCAGTATTTT. Combining the CDR3 with reference TRBV5-1 and TRBJ2-3 gives the whole variable domain KAGVTQTPRYLIKTRGQQVTLSCSPISGHRSVSWYQQTPGQGLQFLFEYFSETQRNKGNFPGRFSGRQFSNSRSEMNVSTLELGDSALYLCASSSGLAGVRWTDTQYFGPGTRLTVL.

The rearrangement links TRBV19 to TRBJ2-2; TRBD2 aligns across 16 bases. The CDR3 extends over 18 amino acids. Trimming removed 5 bases from V and 5 bases from J; junction bases left unmatched: 8. Germline CDR1 is LNHDA and CDR2 is SQIVND (reference sequence). Written as DNA, the CDR3 is TGTGCCAGTAGTTCCGGGACTAGCGGGAGGGAGTGGACCGGGGAGCTGTTTTTT. It translates to CASSSGTSGREWTGELFF.

This clone turned up a few times. The genes are TRBV6-1 and TRBJ2-3, with D perhaps TRBD1 (7 bases). The CDR3 runs to 15 residues. In germline, CDR1 is MNHNS, CDR2 SASEGT. V was cut by 2 bases and J by 4 bases, with 13 bases left in between. CDR3 region: CASSELEGAADTQYF. DNA of the CDR3: TGTGCCAGCAGTGAACTGGAGGGGGCCGCAGATACGCAGTATTTT.

V usage is TRBV18 and J usage is TRBJ1-5, with unresolved D. Trimming cost V 3 bases and J 7 bases, with 7 bases left between them. CDR1 and CDR2 from the germline V gene are KGHSH and LQKENI. The CDR3 consists of 12 residues. CDR3 sequence reads: CASSPGLQPQHF. For the CDR3, the DNA is TGTGCCAGCTCACCCGGGCTACAGCCCCAGCATTTT.

The chain is built from TRBV5-4 and TRBJ2-5; no clear D gene. Trimming pared 0 bases from V and 2 bases from J, leaving 5 bases between. CDR1 is SGHNT, CDR2 YYREEE, per germline (reference sequence). This CDR3 contains 13 residues. The CDR3 DNA sequence: TGTGCCAGCAGCTTGGGCAGGCAAGAGACCCAGTACTTC. Translation: CASSLGRQETQYF.

This rearrangement joins TRBV12-5 to TRBJ2-5; 7 bases map to TRBD1. V trimming: 3 bases; J trimming: 2 bases; junction bases outside the gene matches: 9. The CDR3 is made up of 16 amino acids. The germline gives CDR1 LGHNT, CDR2 FRNRAP. Written as DNA, the CDR3 is TGTGCTAGTGGTTTTATTCTCCGGGACAGACAAGAGACCCAGTACTTC. Translated: CASGFILRDRQETQYF.

This clone was seen just once. The chain recombines TRBV11-3 with TRBJ1-5, with a possible D match to TRBD1 (5 bases). Germline V gene lookup returns CDR1 SGHNT and CDR2 YENEEA. V was shortened by 5 bases and J by 3 bases, with 20 bases between the two germline ends. The CDR3 has 17 residues. The chain's CDR3 is CASSLALGVLDNQPQHF. The DNA for the CDR3 is TGTGCCAGCAGCCTAGCCTTAGGGGTCTTAGACAATCAGCCCCAGCATTTT. The full variable domain, in which reference TRBV11-3 and TRBJ1-5 provide the parts outside the CDR3, is EAGVVQSPRYKIIEKKQPVAFWCNPISGHNTLYWYLQNLGQGPELLIRYENEEAVDDSQLPKDRFSAERLKGVDSTLKIQPAELGDSAVYLCASSLALGVLDNQPQHFGDGTRLSIL.

The chain recombines TRBV21-1 with TRBJ1-3; the table's D call, TRBD1, was not checked against the DNA. TRBV21-1 is shown as a pseudogene. There are 15 residues in the CDR3. The CDR3 loop reads CASSRDTITGNTIYF. In DNA form, the CDR3 reads TGTGCCAGCAGCAGGGACACGATTACTGGAAACACCATATATTTT.

The rearrangement links TRBV6-1 to TRBJ1-6; D might be TRBD1 (6 bases). The CDR3 loop spans 13 amino acids. Germline loops: CDR1 MNHNS, CDR2 SASEGT. V was shortened by 7 bases and J by 6 bases, with 10 bases between the two germline ends. In nucleotides, the CDR3 is TGTGCCAGCAACCTACAGGGTAATTCACCCCTCCACTTT. Protein sequence: CASNLQGNSPLHF.

This clone occurred a few times. The genes are TRBV5-8 and TRBJ1-6, with D possibly matching TRBD1 (6 bases). Germline CDR1 reads SGHTS; CDR2 reads YDEGEE. V was clipped by 4 bases and J by 7 bases, with 12 bases between them. CDR3 length equals 14 residues. In DNA form, the CDR3 reads TGTGCCAGCAGCACTTACAGGGAGAATTCACCCCTCCACTTT. Its protein product is CASSTYRENSPLHF.

The CDR3 loop is CASSLSGGTGGYTF. CDR3 in DNA: TGTGCCAGCAGCTTGTCAGGGGGCACTGGTGGCTACACCTTC. The rearrangement joins TRBV7-9 to TRBJ1-2; 8 bases line up with TRBD1. Per the germline V gene, CDR1 is SEHNR and CDR2 is FQNEAQ (reference sequence). CDR3 size: 14 residues. V was pared by 3 bases and J by 7 bases, with 7 bases of the junction left unmatched.

The chain has TRBV30 and TRBJ2-7, with 10 bases that match TRBD1. V trimming: 0 bases; J trimming: 5 bases; junction bases outside the gene matches: 7. Germline V gives CDR1 GTSNPN, CDR2 SVGIG (reference sequence). The CDR3 spans 15 residues. The chain's CDR3 is CAWSVGTGDGDEQYF. The DNA for the CDR3 is TGTGCCTGGAGTGTTGGGACAGGGGATGGCGACGAGCAGTACTTC.

The DNA for the CDR3 is TGTGCCAGCAGACCTGGGACTAGCGGGGGGCCGAACTACGAGCAGTACTTC. It encodes CASRPGTSGGPNYEQYF. The chain has TRBV27 and TRBJ2-7; 15 bases are a match to TRBD2. J was trimmed by 3 bases and V by 6 bases; bases with no gene match: 9. This CDR3 is 17 amino acids long. CDR1 is MNHEY, CDR2 SMNVEV, per germline (reference sequence).

Here the CDR3 reads CASSAGDTGELFF. The CDR3 nucleotides are TGTGCCAGCAGTGCGGGGGACACCGGGGAGCTGTTTTTT. The rearrangement links TRBV7-3 to TRBJ2-2; 7 positions match TRBD2. Germline V gives CDR1 SGHTA, CDR2 FQGTGA. The CDR3 has 13 residues. V gave up 6 bases and J gave up 3 bases; unmatched junction bases: 1.

This chain uses TRBV18 with TRBJ2-7; TRBD1 agrees at 7 bases. Trimming cost V 2 bases and J 0 bases; bases outside gene matches: 1. The germline V gene encodes CDR1 KGHSH and CDR2 LQKENI. This CDR3 is built from 14 residues. DNA for the CDR3: TGTGCCAGCTCACCAGGACAGGACTCCTACGAGCAGTACTTC. Translating gives CASSPGQDSYEQYF.

The chain carries TRBV18 and TRBJ2-3; D is unclear. The CDR3 has 13 residues. Germline-derived CDR1 and CDR2 are KGHSH and LQKENI. V shed 7 bases and J shed 2 bases, with 10 bases lying between them. The CDR3 protein is CASYPSFTDTQYF. Here the CDR3 DNA reads TGTGCCAGCTACCCGTCGTTCACAGATACGCAGTATTTT. Full variable domain (outside the CDR3, taken from reference TRBV18 and TRBJ2-3): NAGVMQNPRHLVRRRGQEARLRCSPMKGHSHVYWYRQLPEEGLKFMVYLQKENIIDESGMPKERFSAEFPKEGPSILRIQQVVRGDSAAYFCASYPSFTDTQYFGPGTRLTVL.

This chain joins TRBV7-9 and TRBJ2-3; 7 bases match TRBD1. The CDR3 is made up of 13 amino acids. Germline CDR1 and CDR2: SEHNR and FQNEAQ (reference sequence). The V and J ends lost 5 bases and 6 bases, in that order; junction bases with no gene match: 5. CDR3 protein: CASSTGTVDTQYF. For the CDR3, the DNA is TGTGCCAGCAGCACCGGGACAGTTGATACGCAGTATTTT.

This clone came up a few times. The rearrangement joins TRBV28 to TRBJ1-4, with D unclear. The CDR3 has 16 residues. Trimming took 1 base from V and 3 from J, leaving 12 bases between them. Germline V gives CDR1 MDHEN, CDR2 SYDVKM. CDR3 coding DNA: TGTGCCAGCAGTTTATTGAATAGAGAATCTAATGAAAAACTGTTTTTT. Its translation is CASSLLNRESNEKLFF.

This clone has a single count. The chain uses TRBV5-6 and TRBJ1-5; D may be TRBD1 (5 bases). There are 15 residues in the CDR3. V lost 0 bases to trimming and J lost 5 bases, with 12 bases between them. The germline CDR1 and CDR2 sequences are SGHDT and YYEEEE. DNA for the CDR3: TGTGCCAGCAGCTTGGGGGGTTCAGGGTATCAGCCCCAGCATTTT. This translates into CASSLGGSGYQPQHF.

This clone showed up just once. V is TRBV5-5 and J is TRBJ1-2; D perhaps matches TRBD1 (5 bases). Trimming took off 0 bases at V and 0 bases at J, with 9 bases between the two ends. Germline CDR1 is SGHKS and CDR2 is YYEKEE (reference sequence). This CDR3 is built from 15 residues. CDR3: CASSLEGRANYGYTF. The CDR3, as DNA: TGTGCCAGCAGCTTGGAGGGGCGAGCTAACTATGGCTACACCTTC.

The chain combines TRBV7-9 with TRBJ1-1, with TRBD1 identical over 8 bases. The CDR3 totals 13 residues. The V gene's germline CDR1 is SEHNR and CDR2 FQNEAQ (reference sequence). J lost 12 bases, V lost 5 bases, and 11 bases had no gene match. Written as DNA, the CDR3 is TGTGCCAGCAGCCAGACAGGGGCGGCCCAACCTTTCTTT. This translates into CASSQTGAAQPFF.

The genes are TRBV28 and TRBJ1-6, with a possible D match to TRBD1 (6 bases). CDR3 length: 16 residues. The germline V gene encodes CDR1 MDHEN and CDR2 SYDVKM. V gave up 5 bases and J gave up 6 bases, with 17 bases separating them. This CDR3 reads CASSGGQGGGNSPLHF. In nucleotides, the CDR3 is TGTGCCAGCAGTGGAGGGCAGGGAGGGGGTAATTCACCCCTCCACTTT.